The sequence of this TCR beta chain was determined in a study of cytomegalovirus exposure and HLA in healthy donors. Points from the study as a whole: The productive fraction for most TCR beta V segments was about 90% or about 30% in an earlier analysis.

The CDR3 is 15 amino acids. The germline gives CDR1 SGHNT, CDR2 YENEEA. With V trimmed by 5 bases and J by 5 bases, 8 bases remained unmatched. Researchers ran the PCR with 60 Vbeta and 13 Jbeta primers. The data were produced by immunoSEQ multiplex PCR, yet TCRdb's version contains in-frame clones alone and is incomplete. The table has 100,000 to 150,000 clones, 83% seen once. Worth noting for this clone: Its matching antigen is unknown.

This TCR was sampled from a middle-aged woman in good health and CMV-seropositive. The V and J genes are TRBV11-3 and TRBJ2-5; 10 bases map to TRBD1. Input material: PBMCs. The CDR3 bases are TGTGCCAGCAGCCCCGATGACAGGGGGCGTGAGACCCAGTACTTC. Protein: CASSPDDRGRETQYF.